This T cell receptor beta chain is from a study of OX40 agonist ivuxolimab in advanced cancers. Across the whole study: Patients assigned to dose escalation were diagnosed with hepatocellular carcinoma, melanoma, renal cell or head and neck cancer.

V gave up 3 bases and J gave up 6 bases; unmatched junction bases: 6. Germline values: CDR1 MGHDK, CDR2 SYGVNS. There are 14 residues in the CDR3. This clone was counted between two and nine times. Produced via immunoSEQ multiplex PCR; TCRdb's table is partial and in-frame only. The data hold 30,000 or so clones, with roughly 80% observed a single time. The chain employs TRBV25-1 and TRBJ1-1; 8 bases align to TRBD1. The source material was CD4+ or CD8+ T cells sorted from blood, sampled in a trial of the OX40 agonist ivuxolimab. The receptor's source is an adult with an advanced solid tumor such as melanoma, head and neck, liver or kidney cancer. Written as DNA, the CDR3 is TGTGCCAGCAGTGAGGCACAGGGGGGGCCTGAAGCTTTCTTT. Protein product: CASSEAQGGPEAFF.